This paragraph covers one T cell receptor beta chain sequence. Antigen specificity is unknown. TCRdb reanalysed the 5' RACE reads using MiXCR and keeps one entry per CDR3 protein. The table lists roughly 470,000 distinct CDR3 sequences, approximately 15% of them singletons. Trimming took 5 bases from V and 5 from J, leaving 18 bases between them. From germline, CDR1 is LGHDT and CDR2 YNNKEL (reference sequence). This CDR3 has 15 amino acids. These data originate in a study of identical twins. Points from the study as a whole: For monozygotic twins, models underestimated out-of-frame TCR alpha sharing.

The same sample was also studied in work on yellow fever vaccine responses in identical twins. That paper adds: Convergence reportedly seemed to mark part of the twins' vaccine T cell response, with personalization marking the rest.

The source is a woman aged 18-29 years in good health. This chain links TRBV3-1 with TRBJ2-5; tentative D call: TRBD2 (5 bases). Sequencing was carried out using CD4+ T cells sorted from blood. The CDR3 sequence is CASSTRGPSQETQYF. For the CDR3, the DNA is TGTGCCAGCAGCACCCGAGGGCCAAGTCAGGAGACCCAGTACTTC.